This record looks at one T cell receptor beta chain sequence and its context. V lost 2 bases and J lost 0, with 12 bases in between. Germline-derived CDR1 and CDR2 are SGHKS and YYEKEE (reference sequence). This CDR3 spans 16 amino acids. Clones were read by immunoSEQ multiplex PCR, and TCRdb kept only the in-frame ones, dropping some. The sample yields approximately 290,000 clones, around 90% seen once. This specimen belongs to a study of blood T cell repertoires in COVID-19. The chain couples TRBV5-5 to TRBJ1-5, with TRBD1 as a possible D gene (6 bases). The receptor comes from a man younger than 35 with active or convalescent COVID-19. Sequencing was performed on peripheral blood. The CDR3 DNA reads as TGTGCCAGCAGCTTCACAGGGTCGGGTAGCAATCAGCCCCAGCATTTT. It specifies CASSFTGSGSNQPQHF.